The 4 T cell receptor beta chains presented below share a single source sample, sequenced in a study of metastatic and nonmetastatic thyroid tumors. TCRdb called clones again from the PCR reads with MiXCR. The table shows about 46,000 clones, with around a quarter occurring only once. Treatment of any kind had been given to no patient before thyroid surgery. Sequencing was carried out using blood. The receptors stem from a male donor with papillary thyroid cancer or a benign thyroid nodule (not recorded which). Some clones in this sample may be carry-over from other donors' samples.

This clone has a count of ten or more. The chain recombines TRBV12-3 or TRBV12-4 with TRBJ2-2, with D possibly TRBD2 on 5 matching bases. The CDR3 is 14 residues long. V dropped 7 bases and J dropped 2 bases, with 11 bases sitting between them. The CDR3 is CASTLGGNTGELFF. CDR3 bases: TGTGCCAGCACCTTAGGAGGCAACACCGGGGAGCTGTTTTTT.

Relative to its sample, this clone is medium-sized. This rearrangement joins TRBV19 to TRBJ2-5; 11 positions agree with TRBD2. Trimming removed 6 bases from V and 7 bases from J; junction bases left unmatched: 7. CDR3 length: 14 residues. Germline V gives CDR1 LNHDA, CDR2 SQIVND (reference sequence). The chain's CDR3 is CASRLAGGPGTQYF. CDR3 coding DNA: TGTGCCAGTAGGTTAGCGGGAGGGCCGGGGACCCAGTACTTC.

In its sample, this clone was seen many times. The rearrangement joins TRBV9 to TRBJ1-2; D is perhaps TRBD1 (6 bases). This CDR3 is 13 amino acids long. The germline V gene encodes CDR1 SGDLS and CDR2 YYNGEE. V was clipped by 4 bases and J by 4 bases, with 11 bases between them. The CDR3 is CASSPWTVYGYTF. CDR3 DNA sequence: TGTGCCAGCAGCCCCTGGACAGTCTATGGCTACACCTTC.

This clone was counted a few times. The chain employs TRBV7-2 and TRBJ2-7; D gene unclear. This CDR3 contains 11 residues. V was trimmed by 5 bases and J by 6 bases, leaving 8 bases between them. Germline V CDR1 and CDR2: SGHTA, FQGNSA. CDR3 in amino acids: CASSIWGEQYF. In DNA form, the CDR3 reads TGTGCCAGCAGCATCTGGGGCGAGCAGTACTTC.